What follows is one T cell receptor beta chain and its context. The antigen is undetermined. The V gene's germline CDR1 is SEHNR and CDR2 FQNEAQ (reference sequence). V lost 6 bases and J lost 3; bases outside the gene matches: 6. The CDR3 covers 15 residues. The record originates from a study of shared clonotypes between healthy human individuals. Clones were read by immunoSEQ multiplex PCR, and TCRdb kept only the in-frame ones, dropping some. The sample has approximately 720,000 clones, roughly 94% seen once. Notes on the study in general: Generation of non-shared clonotypes was less probable than generation of clonotypes shared by all four donors. The study found approximately 5% of naive CD4 clonotypes shared across a few donors. Naive subsets generally exceeded memory subsets in estimated richness.

CD45RO-negative, CCR7-selected cells formed the naive CD8 fraction, which excluded terminally differentiated effector memory CD45RA+ cells. All participating donors were Caucasian adults from Nashville, Tennessee. The source material was naive CD8+ T cells sorted from blood. This chain links TRBV7-9 with TRBJ2-7, with 12 bases identical to TRBD1. The receptor was isolated from a man in his thirties or forties in good health. The CDR3 sequence is CASSVGTGGIYEQYF. DNA of the CDR3: TGTGCCAGCAGTGTCGGGACAGGGGGCATCTACGAGCAGTACTTC.